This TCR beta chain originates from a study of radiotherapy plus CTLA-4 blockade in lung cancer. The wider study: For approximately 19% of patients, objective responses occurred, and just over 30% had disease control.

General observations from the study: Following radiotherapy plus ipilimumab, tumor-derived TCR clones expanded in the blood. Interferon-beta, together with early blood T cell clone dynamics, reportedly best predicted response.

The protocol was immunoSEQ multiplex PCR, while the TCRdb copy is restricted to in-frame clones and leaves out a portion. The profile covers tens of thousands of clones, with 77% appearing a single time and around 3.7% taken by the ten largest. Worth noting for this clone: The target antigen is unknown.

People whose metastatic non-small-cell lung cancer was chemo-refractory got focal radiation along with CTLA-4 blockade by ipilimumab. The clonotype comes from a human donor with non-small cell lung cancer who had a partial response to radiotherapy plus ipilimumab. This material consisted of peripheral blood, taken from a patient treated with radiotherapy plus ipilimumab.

CDR3 protein: CASSIWPGGQETQYF. CDR3 sequence (DNA): TGTGCCAGTAGTATATGGCCCGGGGGCCAAGAGACCCAGTACTTC. The V and J genes are TRBV19 and TRBJ2-5, with a tentative D call TRBD2 (6 bases). The V gene's germline CDR1 is LNHDA and CDR2 SQIVND (reference sequence). V was shortened by 2 bases and J by 1 base, with 11 bases between the two germline ends. CDR3 length: 15 residues.